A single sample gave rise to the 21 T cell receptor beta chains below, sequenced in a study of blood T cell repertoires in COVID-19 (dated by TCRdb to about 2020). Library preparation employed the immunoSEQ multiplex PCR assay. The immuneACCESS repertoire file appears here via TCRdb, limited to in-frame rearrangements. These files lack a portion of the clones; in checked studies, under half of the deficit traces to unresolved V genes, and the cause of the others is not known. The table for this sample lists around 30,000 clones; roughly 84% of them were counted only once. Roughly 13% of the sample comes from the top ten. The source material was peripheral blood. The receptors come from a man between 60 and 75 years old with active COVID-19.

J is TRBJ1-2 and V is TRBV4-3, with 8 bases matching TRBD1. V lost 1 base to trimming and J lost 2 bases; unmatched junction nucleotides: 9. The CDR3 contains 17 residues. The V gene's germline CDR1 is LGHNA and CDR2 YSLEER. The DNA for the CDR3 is TGCGCCAGCAGCCAAGGCAGGGGGCGCACAACAAACTATGGCTACACCTTC. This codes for CASSQGRGRTTNYGYTF.

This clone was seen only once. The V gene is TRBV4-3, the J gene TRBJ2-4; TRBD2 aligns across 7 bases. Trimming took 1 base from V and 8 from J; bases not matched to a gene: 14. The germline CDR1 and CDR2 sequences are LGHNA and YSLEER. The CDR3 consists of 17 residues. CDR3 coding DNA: TGCGCCAGCAGCCAAGCCCGTTTTAGCGGGTACGAAGACATTCAGTACTTC. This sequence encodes CASSQARFSGYEDIQYF.

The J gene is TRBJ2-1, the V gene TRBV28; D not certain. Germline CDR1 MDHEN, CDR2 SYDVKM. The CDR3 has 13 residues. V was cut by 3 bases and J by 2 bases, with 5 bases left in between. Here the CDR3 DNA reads TGTGCCAGCAGTTTGGGCCCCTACAATGAGCAGTTCTTC. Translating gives CASSLGPYNEQFF.

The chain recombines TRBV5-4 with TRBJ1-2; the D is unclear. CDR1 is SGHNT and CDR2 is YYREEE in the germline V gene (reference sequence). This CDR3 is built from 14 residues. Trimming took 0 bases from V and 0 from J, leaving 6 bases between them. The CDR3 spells CASSLGGANYGYTF. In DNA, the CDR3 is TGTGCCAGCAGCTTGGGGGGAGCTAACTATGGCTACACCTTC. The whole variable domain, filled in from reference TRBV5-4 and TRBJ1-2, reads ETGVTQSPTHLIKTRGQQVTLRCSSQSGHNTVSWYQQALGQGPQFIFQYYREEENGRGNFPPRFSGLQFPNYSSELNVNALELDDSALYLCASSLGGANYGYTFGSGTRLTVV.

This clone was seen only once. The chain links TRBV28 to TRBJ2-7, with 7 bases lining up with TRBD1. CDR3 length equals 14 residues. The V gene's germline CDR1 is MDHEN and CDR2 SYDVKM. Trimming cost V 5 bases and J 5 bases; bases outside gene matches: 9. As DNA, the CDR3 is TGTGCCAGCAGTGAGACAGGGAGTGAGCACGAGCAGTACTTC. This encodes CASSETGSEHEQYF.

CDR3 region: CASTKVRGDIQYF. The CDR3 DNA sequence: TGTGCCAGCACCAAGGTTCGGGGTGACATTCAGTACTTC. This chain joins TRBV2 and TRBJ2-4; D may be TRBD2 (5 bases). The CDR3 is 13 amino acids. With 7 bases removed from V and 8 bases from J, the gap between germline ends came to 15 bases. Germline V gene data show CDR1 as SNHLY and CDR2 as FYNNEI.

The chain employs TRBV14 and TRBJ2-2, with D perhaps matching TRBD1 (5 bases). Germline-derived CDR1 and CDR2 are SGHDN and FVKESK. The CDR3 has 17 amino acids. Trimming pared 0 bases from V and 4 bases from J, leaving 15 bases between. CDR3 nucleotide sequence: TGTGCCAGCAGCCAAGATCAGCTCAGGGCAAGCACCGGGGAGCTGTTTTTT. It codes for CASSQDQLRASTGELFF.

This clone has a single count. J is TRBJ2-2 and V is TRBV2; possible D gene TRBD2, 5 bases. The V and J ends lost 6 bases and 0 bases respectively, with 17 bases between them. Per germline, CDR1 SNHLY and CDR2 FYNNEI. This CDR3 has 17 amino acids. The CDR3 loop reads CASRSRMRVTNTGELFF. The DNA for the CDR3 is TGTGCCAGCAGATCCAGGATGCGGGTTACGAACACCGGGGAGCTGTTTTTT.

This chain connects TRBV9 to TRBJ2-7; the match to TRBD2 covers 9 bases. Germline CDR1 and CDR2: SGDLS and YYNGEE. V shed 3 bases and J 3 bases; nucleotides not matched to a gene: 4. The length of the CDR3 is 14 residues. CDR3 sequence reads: CASSAGTSFYEQYF. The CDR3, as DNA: TGTGCCAGCAGCGCCGGGACTAGCTTCTACGAGCAGTACTTC.

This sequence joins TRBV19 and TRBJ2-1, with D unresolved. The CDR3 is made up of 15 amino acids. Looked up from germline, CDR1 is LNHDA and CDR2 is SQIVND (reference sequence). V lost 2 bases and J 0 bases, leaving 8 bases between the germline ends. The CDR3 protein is CASSIKPHSYNEQFF. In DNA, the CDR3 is TGTGCCAGTAGTATAAAGCCTCACTCCTACAATGAGCAGTTCTTC.

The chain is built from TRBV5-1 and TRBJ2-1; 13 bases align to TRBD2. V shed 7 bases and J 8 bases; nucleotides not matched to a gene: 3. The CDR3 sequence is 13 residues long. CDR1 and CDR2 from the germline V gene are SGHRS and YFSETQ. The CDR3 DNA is TGCGCCAGCGGACTAGCGGGAGATCATGAGCAGTTCTTC. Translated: CASGLAGDHEQFF.

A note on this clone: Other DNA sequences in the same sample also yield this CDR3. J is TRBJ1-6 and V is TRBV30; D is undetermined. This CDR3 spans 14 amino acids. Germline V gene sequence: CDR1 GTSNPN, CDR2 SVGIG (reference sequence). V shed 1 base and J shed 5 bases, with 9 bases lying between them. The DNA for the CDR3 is TGTGCCTGGAGTGCTGGGCAGGATAATTCACCCCTCCACTTT. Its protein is CAWSAGQDNSPLHF.

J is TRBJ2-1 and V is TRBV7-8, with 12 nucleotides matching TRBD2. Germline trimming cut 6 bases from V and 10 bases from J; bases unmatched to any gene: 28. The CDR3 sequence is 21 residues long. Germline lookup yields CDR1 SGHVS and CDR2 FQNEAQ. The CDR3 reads CASRLLGGLAGGRRGIREQFF. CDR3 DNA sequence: TGTGCCAGCAGACTCCTTGGTGGTCTAGCGGGAGGGCGTCGTGGCATTCGGGAGCAGTTCTTC.

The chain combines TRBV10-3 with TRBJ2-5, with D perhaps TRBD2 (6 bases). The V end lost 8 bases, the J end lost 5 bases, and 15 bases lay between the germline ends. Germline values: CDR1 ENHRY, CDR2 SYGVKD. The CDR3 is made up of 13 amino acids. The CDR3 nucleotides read TGTGCCATCCGGGGGACGGTGGGGGAGACCCAGTACTTC. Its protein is CAIRGTVGETQYF.

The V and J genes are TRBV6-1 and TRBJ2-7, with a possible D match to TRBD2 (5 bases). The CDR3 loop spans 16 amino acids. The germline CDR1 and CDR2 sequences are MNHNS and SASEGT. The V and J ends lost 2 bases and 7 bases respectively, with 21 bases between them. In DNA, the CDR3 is TGTGCCAGCAGTGAAATGAGGGTAGCGTTTAATGGGGAGCAGTACTTC. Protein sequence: CASSEMRVAFNGEQYF.

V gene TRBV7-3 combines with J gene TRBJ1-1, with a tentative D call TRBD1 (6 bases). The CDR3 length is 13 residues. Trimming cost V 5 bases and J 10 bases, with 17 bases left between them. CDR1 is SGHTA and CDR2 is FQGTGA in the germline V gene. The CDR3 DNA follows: TGTGCCAGCAGCGAAAGGGGGTGGAGCGGAGCTTTCTTT. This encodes CASSERGWSGAFF.

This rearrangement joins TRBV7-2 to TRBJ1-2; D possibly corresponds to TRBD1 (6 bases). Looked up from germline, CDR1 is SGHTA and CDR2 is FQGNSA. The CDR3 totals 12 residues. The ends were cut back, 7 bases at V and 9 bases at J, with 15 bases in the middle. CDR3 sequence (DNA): TGTGCCAGCACCAAACCTCAGGGGAGCTACACCTTC. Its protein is CASTKPQGSYTF.

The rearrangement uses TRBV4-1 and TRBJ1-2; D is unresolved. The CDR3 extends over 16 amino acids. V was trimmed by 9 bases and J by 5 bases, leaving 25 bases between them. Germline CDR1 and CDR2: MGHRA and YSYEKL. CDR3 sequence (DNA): TGCGCCAGGAACCGCAACCTGAGGGTGAAGGCGTATGGCTACACCTTC. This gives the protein CARNRNLRVKAYGYTF.

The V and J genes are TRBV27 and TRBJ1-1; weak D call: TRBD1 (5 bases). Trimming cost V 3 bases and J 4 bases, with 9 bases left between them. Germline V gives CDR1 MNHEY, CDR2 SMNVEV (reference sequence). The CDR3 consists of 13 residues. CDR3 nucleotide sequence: TGTGCCAGCAGTTTGGGCAGGGCCACTGAAGCTTTCTTT. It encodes CASSLGRATEAFF.

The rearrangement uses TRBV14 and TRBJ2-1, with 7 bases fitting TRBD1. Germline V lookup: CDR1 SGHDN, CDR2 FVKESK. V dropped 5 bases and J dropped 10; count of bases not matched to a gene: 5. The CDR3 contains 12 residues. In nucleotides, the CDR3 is TGTGCCAGCAGCGTACAGGGGCGCGAGCAGTTCTTC. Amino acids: CASSVQGREQFF.

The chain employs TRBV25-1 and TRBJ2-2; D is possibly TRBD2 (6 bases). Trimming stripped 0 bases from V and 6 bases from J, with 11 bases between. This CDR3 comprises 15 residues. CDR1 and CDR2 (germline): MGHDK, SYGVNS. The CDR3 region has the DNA TGTGCCAGCAGTGAATACCGGACTATCCCCGGGGAGCTGTTTTTT. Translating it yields CASSEYRTIPGELFF.